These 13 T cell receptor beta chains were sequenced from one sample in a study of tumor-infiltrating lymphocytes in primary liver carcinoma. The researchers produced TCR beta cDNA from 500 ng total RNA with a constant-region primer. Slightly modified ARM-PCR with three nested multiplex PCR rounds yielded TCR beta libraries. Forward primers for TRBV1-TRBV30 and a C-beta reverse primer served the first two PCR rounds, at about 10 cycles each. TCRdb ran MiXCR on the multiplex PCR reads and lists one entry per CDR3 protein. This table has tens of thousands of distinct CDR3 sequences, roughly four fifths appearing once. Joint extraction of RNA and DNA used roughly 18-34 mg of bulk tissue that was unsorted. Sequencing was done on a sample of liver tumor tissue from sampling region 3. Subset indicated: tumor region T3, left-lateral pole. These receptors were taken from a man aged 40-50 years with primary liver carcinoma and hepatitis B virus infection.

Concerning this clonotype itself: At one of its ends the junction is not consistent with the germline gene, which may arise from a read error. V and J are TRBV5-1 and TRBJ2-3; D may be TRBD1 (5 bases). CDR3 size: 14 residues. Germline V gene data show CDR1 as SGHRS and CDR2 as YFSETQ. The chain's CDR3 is CASSLGLHTDTQYF. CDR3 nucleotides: TGTGCCAGCAGCTTGGGGCTGCACACAGATACGCAGTATTTT.

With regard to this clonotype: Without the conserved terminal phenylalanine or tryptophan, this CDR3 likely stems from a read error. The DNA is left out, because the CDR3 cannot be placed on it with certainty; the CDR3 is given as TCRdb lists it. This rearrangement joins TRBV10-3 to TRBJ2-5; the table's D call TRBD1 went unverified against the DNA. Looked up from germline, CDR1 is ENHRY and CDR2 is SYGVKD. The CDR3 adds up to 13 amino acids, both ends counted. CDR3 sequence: CAISDRGRETRYL.

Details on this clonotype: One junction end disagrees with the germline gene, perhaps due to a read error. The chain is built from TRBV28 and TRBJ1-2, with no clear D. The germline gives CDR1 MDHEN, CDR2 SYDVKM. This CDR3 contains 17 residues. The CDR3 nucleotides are TGTGCCAGTAGTTCCCGGTGGGGTGACCTGGCTAACTATTGCTACACCTTC. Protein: CASSSRWGDLANYCYTF.

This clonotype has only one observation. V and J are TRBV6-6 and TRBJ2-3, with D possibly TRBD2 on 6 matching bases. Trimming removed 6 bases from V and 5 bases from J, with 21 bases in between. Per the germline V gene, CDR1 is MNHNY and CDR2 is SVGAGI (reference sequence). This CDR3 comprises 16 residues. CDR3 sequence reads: CASSMTSGRDGDTQYF. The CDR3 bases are TGTGCCAGCAGCATGACTAGTGGGAGAGACGGAGATACGCAGTATTTT.

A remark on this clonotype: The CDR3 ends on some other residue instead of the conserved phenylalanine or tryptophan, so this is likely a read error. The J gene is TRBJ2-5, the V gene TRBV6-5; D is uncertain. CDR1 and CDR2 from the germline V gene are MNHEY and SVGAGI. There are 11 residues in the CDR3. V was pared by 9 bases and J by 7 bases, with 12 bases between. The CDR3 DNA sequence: TGTGCCAGTACCGCCCGCGGGACCCAGTACTAC. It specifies CASTARGTQYY.

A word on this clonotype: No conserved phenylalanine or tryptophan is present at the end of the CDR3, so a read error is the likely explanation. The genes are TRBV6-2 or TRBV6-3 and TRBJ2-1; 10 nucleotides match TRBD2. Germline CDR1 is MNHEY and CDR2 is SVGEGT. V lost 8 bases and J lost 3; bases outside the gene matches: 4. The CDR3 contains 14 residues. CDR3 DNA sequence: TGTGCCAGCTGCGGGACTAGCGACTACAATGAGCAGTTCTCG. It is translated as CASCGTSDYNEQFS.

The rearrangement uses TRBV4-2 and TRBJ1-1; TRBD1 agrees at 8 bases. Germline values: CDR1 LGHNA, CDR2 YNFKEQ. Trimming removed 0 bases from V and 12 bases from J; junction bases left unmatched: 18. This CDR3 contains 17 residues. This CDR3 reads CASSQEYGQGFWTETFF. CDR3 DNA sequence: TGTGCCAGCAGCCAAGAATACGGACAGGGTTTTTGGACCGAAACTTTCTTT.

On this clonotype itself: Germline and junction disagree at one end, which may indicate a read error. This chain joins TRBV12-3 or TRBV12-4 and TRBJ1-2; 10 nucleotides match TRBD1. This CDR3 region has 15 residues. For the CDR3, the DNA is TGTGTCAGCAGTTTGGGGACAGGGGAAGGGTATGACTACACCTTC. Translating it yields CVSSLGTGEGYDYTF.

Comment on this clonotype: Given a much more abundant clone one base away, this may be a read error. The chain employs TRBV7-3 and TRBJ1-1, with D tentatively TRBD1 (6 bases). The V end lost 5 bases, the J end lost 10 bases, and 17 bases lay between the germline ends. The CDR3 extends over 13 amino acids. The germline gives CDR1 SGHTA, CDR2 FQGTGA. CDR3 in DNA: TGTGCCAGCAGCCCGGGTGACAGGCTGGGAGCTTTCTTT. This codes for CASSPGDRLGAFF.

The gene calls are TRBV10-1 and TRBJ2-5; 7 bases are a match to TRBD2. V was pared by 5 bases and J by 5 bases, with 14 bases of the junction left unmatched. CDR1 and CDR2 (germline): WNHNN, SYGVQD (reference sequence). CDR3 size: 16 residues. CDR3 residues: CASSHSSSGEVETQYF. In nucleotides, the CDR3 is TGCGCCAGCAGTCACTCGTCAAGCGGGGAGGTGGAGACCCAGTACTTC.

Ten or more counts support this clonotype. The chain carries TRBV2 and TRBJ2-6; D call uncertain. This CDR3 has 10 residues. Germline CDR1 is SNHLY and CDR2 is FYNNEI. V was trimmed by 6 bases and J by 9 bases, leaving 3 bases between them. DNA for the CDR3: TGTGCCAGCAGGGGCAACGTCCTGACTTTC. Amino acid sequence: CASRGNVLTF. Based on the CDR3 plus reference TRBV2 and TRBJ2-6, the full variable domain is EPEVTQTPSHQVTQMGQEVILRCVPISNHLYFYWYRQILGQKVEFLVSFYNNEISEKSEIFDDQFSVERPDGSNFTLKIRSTKLEDSAMYFCASRGNVLTFGAGSRLTVL.

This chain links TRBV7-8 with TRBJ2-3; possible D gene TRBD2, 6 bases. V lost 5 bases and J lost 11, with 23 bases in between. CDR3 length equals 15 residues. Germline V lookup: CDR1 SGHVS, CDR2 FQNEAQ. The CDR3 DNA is TGTGCCAGCAGCCCAGGTGCGGGATCGGGGAATATGCAGTATTTT. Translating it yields CASSPGAGSGNMQYF.

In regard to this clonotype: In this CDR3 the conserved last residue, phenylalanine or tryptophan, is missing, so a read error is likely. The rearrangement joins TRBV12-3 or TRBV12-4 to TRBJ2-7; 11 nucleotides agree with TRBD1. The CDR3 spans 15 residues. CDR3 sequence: CVSSLGQGANYEQYL. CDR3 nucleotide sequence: TGTGTCAGCAGCTTAGGACAGGGGGCGAACTACGAGCAGTACCTC.